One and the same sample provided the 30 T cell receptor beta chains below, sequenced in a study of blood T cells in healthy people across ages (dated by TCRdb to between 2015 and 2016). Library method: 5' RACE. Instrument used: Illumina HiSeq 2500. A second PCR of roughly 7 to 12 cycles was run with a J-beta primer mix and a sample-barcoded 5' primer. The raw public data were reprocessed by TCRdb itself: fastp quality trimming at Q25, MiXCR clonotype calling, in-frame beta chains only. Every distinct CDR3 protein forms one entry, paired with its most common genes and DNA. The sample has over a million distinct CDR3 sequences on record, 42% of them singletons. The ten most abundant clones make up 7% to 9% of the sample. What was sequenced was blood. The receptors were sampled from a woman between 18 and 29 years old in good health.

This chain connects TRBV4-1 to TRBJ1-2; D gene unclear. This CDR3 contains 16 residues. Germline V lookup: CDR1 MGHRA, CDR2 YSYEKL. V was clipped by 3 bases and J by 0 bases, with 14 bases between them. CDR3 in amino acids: CASSQVGEATNYGYTF. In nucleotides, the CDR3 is TGCGCCAGCAGCCAGGTCGGAGAGGCAACTAACTATGGCTACACCTTC.

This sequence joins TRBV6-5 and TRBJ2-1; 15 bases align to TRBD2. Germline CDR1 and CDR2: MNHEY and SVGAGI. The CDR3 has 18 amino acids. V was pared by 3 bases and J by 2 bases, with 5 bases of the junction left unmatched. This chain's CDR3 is CASSYFRTSGGAYNEQFF. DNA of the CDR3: TGTGCCAGCAGTTATTTTAGGACTAGCGGGGGGGCCTACAATGAGCAGTTCTTC.

The CDR3, as DNA: TGTGCCAGCAGTTTAGGGGACAAGTCCTACTATGGCTACACCTTC. This sequence encodes CASSLGDKSYYGYTF. This chain links TRBV28 with TRBJ1-2; the D gene is possibly TRBD1 (6 bases). Germline CDR1 is MDHEN and CDR2 is SYDVKM. This CDR3 has 15 residues. The germline V and J ends were trimmed by 2 bases and 3 bases, with 13 bases remaining between them.

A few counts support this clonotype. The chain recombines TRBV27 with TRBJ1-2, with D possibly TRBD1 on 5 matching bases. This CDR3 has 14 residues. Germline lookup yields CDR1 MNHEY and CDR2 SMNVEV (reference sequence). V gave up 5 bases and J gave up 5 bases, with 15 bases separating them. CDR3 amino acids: CASSLVGGGYGYTF. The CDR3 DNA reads TGTGCCAGCAGTCTCGTCGGGGGGGGGTATGGCTACACCTTC.

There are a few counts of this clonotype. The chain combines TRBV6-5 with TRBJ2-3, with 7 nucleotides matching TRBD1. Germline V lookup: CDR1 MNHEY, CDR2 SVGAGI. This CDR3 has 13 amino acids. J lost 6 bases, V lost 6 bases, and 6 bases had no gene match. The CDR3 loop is CASRPRGLDTQYF. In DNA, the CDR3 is TGTGCCAGCAGACCTAGGGGGCTCGATACGCAGTATTTT.

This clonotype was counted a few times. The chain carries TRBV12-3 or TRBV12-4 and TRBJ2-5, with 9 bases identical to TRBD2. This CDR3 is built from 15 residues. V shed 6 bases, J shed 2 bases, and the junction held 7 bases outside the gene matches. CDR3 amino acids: CASRNSGGGQETQYF. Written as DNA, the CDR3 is TGTGCCAGCAGAAATAGCGGGGGAGGACAAGAGACCCAGTACTTC.

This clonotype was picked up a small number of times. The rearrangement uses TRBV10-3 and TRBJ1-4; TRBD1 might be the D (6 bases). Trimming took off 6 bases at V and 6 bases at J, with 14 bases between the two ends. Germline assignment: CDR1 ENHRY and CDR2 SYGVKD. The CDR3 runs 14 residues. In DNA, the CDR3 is TGTGCCATCAGCCTTAGAGGGGGTGATGAAAAACTGTTTTTT. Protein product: CAISLRGGDEKLFF.

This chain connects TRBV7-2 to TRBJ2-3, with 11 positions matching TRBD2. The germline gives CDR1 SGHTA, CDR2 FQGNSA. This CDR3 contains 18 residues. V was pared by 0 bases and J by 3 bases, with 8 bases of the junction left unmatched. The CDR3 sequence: CASSLALSSGRYTDTQYF. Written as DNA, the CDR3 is TGTGCCAGCAGCTTAGCGTTGTCTAGCGGGAGGTATACAGATACGCAGTATTTT.

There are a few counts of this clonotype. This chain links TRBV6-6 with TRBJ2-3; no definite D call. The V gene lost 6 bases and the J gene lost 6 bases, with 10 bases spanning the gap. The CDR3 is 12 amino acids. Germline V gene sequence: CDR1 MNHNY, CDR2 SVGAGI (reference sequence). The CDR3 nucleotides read TGTGCCAGCAGGGATTTGAAGGATACGCAGTATTTT. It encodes CASRDLKDTQYF.

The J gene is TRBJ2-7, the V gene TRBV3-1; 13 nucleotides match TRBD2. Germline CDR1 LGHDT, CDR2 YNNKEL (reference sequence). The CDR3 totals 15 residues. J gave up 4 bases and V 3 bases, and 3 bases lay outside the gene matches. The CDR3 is CASSQGTSGVYEQYF. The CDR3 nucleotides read TGTGCCAGCAGCCAGGGGACTAGCGGGGTGTACGAGCAGTACTTC.

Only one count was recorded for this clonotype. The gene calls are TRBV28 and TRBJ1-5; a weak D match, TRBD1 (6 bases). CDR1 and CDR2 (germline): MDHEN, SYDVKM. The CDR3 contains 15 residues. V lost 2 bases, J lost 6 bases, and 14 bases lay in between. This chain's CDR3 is CASSLEGSRGQPQHF. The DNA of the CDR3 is TGTGCCAGCAGTTTAGAGGGCTCCAGGGGTCAGCCCCAGCATTTT. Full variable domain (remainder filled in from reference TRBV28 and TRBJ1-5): DVKVTQSSRYLVKRTGEKVFLECVQDMDHENMFWYRQDPGLGLRLIYFSYDVKMKEKGDIPEGYSVSREKKERFSLILESASTNQTSMYLCASSLEGSRGQPQHFGDGTRLSIL.

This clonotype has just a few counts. The CDR3 spells CASSQEGVTGGNQPQHF. In nucleotides, the CDR3 is TGCGCCAGCAGCCAAGAAGGGGTGACAGGGGGCAATCAGCCCCAGCATTTT. This sequence joins TRBV4-1 and TRBJ1-5, with 8 bases identical to TRBD1. J gave up 2 bases and V 0 bases, and 6 bases lay outside the gene matches. Germline lookup yields CDR1 MGHRA and CDR2 YSYEKL. This CDR3 is 17 amino acids long.

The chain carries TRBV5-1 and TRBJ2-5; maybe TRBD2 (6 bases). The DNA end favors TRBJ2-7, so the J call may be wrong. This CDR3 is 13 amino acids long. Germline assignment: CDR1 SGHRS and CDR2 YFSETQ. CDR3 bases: TGCGCCAGCATTCCTTCTGGGGGGTCCGAGCAGTACTTC. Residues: CASIPSGGSEQYF.

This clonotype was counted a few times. The CDR3 loop is CSVEAGIYGYTF. The CDR3 DNA reads as TGCAGCGTTGAAGCAGGGATCTATGGCTACACCTTC. The chain uses TRBV29-1 and TRBJ1-2; possible D gene TRBD1, 5 bases. Trimming removed 1 base from V and 4 bases from J, with 7 bases in between. The germline V gene has CDR1 SQVTM and CDR2 ANQGSEA. The CDR3 runs 12 residues. Variable domain in full (rest from reference TRBV29-1 and TRBJ1-2): SAVISQKPSRDICQRGTSLTIQCQVDSQVTMMFWYRQQPGQSLTLIATANQGSEATYESGFVIDKFPISRPNLTFSTLTVSNMSPEDSSIYLCSVEAGIYGYTFGSGTRLTVV.

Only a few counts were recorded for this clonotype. The CDR3, as DNA: TGCAGTGCTAGAGATATTGGTGACTACAGCACAGATACGCAGTATTTT. It specifies CSARDIGDYSTDTQYF. V is TRBV20-1 and J is TRBJ2-3; D is perhaps TRBD2 (5 bases). Germline V gene lookup returns CDR1 DFQATT and CDR2 SNEGSKA (reference sequence). The CDR3 extends over 16 amino acids. V lost 0 bases and J lost 0, with 13 bases in between.

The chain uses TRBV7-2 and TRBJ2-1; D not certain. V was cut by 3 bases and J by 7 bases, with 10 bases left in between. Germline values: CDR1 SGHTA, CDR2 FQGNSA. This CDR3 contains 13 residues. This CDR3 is CASSFQQRNEQFF. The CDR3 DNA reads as TGTGCCAGCAGCTTTCAGCAAAGGAATGAGCAGTTCTTC.

Here the CDR3 DNA reads TGTGCCAGCAGGTCGGGACCCTCTAACTATGGCTACACCTTC. Residues: CASRSGPSNYGYTF. The J gene is TRBJ1-2, the V gene TRBV6-5; D is perhaps TRBD1 (5 bases). Deletions cut 6 bases from V and 0 bases from J, with 11 bases between. This CDR3 spans 14 amino acids. CDR1 is MNHEY and CDR2 is SVGAGI in the germline V gene.

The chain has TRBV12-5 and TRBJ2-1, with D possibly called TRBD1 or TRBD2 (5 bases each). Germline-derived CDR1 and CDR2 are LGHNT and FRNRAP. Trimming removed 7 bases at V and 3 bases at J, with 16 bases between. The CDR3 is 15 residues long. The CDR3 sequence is CASALGTPGYNEQFF. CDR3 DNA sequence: TGTGCTAGTGCCTTGGGGACCCCCGGCTACAATGAGCAGTTCTTC. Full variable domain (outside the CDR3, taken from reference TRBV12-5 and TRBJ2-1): DARVTQTPRHKVTEMGQEVTMRCQPILGHNTVFWYRQTMMQGLELLAYFRNRAPLDDSGMPKDRFSAEMPDATLATLKIQPSEPRDSAVYFCASALGTPGYNEQFFGPGTRLTVL.

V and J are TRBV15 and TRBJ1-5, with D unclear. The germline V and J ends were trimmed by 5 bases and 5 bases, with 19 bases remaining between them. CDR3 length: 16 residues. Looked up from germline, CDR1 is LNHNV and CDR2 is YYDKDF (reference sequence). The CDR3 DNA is TGTGCCACCAGCCAAATAGGGTCCCACATTTATCAGCCCCAGCATTTT. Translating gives CATSQIGSHIYQPQHF.

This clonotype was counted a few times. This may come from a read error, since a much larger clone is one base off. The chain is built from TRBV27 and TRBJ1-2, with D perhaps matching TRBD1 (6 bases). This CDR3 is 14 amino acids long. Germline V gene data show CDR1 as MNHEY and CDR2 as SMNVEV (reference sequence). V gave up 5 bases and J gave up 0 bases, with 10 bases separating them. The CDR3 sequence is CASSVTGSNYGYTF. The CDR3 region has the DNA TGTGCCAGCAGTGTAACAGGGTCTAACTATGGCTACACCTTC.

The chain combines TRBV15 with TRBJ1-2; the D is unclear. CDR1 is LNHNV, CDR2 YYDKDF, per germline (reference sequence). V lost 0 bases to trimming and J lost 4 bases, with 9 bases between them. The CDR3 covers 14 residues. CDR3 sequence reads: CATSRDRGSYGYTF. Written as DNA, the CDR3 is TGTGCCACCAGCAGAGATCGAGGTTCCTATGGCTACACCTTC.

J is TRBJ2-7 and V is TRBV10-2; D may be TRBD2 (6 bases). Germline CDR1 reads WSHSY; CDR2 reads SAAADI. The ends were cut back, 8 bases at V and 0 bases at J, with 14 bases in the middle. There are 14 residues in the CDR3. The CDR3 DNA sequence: TGCGCCAGCGGGCCGGGAGTCCGCTCCTACGAGCAGTACTTC. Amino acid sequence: CASGPGVRSYEQYF.

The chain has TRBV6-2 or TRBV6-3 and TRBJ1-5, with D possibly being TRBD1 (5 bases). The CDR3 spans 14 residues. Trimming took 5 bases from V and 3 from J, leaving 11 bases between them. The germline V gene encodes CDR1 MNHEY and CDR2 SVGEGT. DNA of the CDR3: TGTGCCAGCAGTATCAGGGTTGTCAATCAGCCCCAGCATTTT. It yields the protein CASSIRVVNQPQHF.

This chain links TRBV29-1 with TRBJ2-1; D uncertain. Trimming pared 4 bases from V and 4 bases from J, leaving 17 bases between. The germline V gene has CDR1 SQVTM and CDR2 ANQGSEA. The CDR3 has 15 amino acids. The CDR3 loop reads CSVGSVPQGYNEQFF. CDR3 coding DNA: TGCAGCGTTGGGTCGGTCCCCCAAGGGTACAATGAGCAGTTCTTC.

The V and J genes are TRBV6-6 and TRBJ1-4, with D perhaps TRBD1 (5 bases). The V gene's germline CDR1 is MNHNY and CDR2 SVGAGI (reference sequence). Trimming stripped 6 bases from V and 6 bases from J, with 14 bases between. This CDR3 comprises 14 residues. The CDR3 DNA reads TGTGCCAGCAGCCACCCCTCGGGGCATGAAAAACTGTTTTTT. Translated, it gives CASSHPSGHEKLFF.

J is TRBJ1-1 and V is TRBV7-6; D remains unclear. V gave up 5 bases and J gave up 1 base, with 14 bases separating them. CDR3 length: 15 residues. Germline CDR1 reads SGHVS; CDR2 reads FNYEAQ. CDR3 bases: TGTGCCAGCAGCCCCGAGGCCTTCTCGAACACTGAAGCTTTCTTT. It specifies CASSPEAFSNTEAFF. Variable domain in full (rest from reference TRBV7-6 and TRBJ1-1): GAGVSQSPRYKVTKRGQDVALRCDPISGHVSLYWYRQALGQGPEFLTYFNYEAQQDKSGLPNDRFSAERPEGSISTLTIQRTEQRDSAMYRCASSPEAFSNTEAFFGQGTRLTVV.

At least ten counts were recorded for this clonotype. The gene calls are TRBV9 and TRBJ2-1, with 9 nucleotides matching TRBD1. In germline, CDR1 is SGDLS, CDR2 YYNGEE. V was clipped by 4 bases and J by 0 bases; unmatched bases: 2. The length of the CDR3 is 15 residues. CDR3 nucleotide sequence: TGTGCCAGCAGCACGACAGGGGGCTCCTACAATGAGCAGTTCTTC. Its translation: CASSTTGGSYNEQFF.

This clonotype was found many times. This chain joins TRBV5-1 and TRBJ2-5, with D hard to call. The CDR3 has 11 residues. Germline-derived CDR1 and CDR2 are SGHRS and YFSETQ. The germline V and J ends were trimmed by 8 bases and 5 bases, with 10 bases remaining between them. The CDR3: CASHLGETQYF. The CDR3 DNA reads TGCGCCAGTCACCTCGGGGAGACCCAGTACTTC.

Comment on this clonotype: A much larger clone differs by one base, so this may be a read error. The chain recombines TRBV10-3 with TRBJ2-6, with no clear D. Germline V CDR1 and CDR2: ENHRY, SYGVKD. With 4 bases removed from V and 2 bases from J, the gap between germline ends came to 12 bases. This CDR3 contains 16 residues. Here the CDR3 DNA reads TGTGCCATCAGTGCGGCGACGGGCCCTGGGGCCAACGTCCTGACTTTC. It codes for CAISAATGPGANVLTF.

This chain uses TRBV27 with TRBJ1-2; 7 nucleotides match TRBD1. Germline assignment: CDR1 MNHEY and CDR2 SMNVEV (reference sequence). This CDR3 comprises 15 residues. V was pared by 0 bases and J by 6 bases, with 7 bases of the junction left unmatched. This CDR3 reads CASSLSGRGSHGYTF. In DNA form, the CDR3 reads TGTGCCAGCAGTTTATCTGGCAGGGGGAGTCATGGCTACACCTTC.